This T cell receptor (beta chain) was documented in a study of shared clonotypes between healthy human individuals. General study points: Sequencing depth was a factor that was expected to affect clonotype sharing among donors.

DNA at 200 ng, tens of thousands of T cell genomes, went into sorted-subset replicate PCRs. TCRdb's table, derived via immunoSEQ multiplex PCR, lists solely in-frame clones and lacks some. Of about 380,000 clones listed, 96% are singletons. A word on this clone: Its antigen is not identified.

The CDR3 sequence is 18 residues long. Per germline, CDR1 SGDLS and CDR2 YYNGEE. The V end lost 0 bases, the J end lost 0 bases, and 15 bases lay between the germline ends. The chain links TRBV9 to TRBJ1-4; tentative D call: TRBD1 (6 bases). This TCR derives from a young man in good health. Sequencing was done on a sample of memory CD8+ T cells sorted from blood. Subset meaning: CD45RO+ cells pooled with CCR7-negative TemRA cells. The CDR3 loop reads CASSVGPGGQATNEKLFF. In DNA form, the CDR3 reads TGTGCCAGCAGCGTAGGTCCGGGGGGCCAGGCAACTAATGAAAAACTGTTTTTT.